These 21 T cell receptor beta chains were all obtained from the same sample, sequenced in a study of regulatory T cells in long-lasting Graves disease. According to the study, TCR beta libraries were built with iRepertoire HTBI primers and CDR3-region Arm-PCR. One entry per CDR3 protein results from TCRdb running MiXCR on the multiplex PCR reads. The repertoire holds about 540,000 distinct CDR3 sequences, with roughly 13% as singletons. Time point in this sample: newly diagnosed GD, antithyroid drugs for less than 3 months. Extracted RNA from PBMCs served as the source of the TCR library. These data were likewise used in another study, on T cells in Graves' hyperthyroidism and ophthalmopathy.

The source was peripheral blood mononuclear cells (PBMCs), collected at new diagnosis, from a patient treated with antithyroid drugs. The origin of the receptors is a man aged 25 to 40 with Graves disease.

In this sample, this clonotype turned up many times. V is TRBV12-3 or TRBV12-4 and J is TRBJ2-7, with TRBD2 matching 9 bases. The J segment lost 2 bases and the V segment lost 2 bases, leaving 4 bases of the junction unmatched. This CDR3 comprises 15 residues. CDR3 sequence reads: CASSLRLADPYEQYF. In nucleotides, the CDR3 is TGTGCCAGCAGTTTAAGACTAGCGGACCCCTACGAGCAGTACTTC.

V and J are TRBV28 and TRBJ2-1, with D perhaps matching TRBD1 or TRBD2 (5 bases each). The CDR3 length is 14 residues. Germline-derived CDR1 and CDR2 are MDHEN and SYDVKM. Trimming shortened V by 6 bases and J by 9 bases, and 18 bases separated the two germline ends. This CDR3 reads CASSPPGARSEQFF. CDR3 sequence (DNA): TGTGCCAGCAGCCCCCCCGGGGCCCGGAGTGAGCAGTTCTTC.

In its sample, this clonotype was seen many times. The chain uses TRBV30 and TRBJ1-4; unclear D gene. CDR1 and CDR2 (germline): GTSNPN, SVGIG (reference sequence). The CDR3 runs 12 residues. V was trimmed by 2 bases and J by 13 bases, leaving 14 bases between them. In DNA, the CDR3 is TGTGCCTGGAGTTCCTCGGGCTGGGTACTGTTTTTT. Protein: CAWSSSGWVLFF.

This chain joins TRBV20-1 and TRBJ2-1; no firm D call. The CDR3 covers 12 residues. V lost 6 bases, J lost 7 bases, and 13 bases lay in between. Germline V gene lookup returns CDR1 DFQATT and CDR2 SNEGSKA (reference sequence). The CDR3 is CSASPGVNEQFF. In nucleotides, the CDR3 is TGCAGTGCGAGTCCTGGGGTTAATGAGCAGTTCTTC.

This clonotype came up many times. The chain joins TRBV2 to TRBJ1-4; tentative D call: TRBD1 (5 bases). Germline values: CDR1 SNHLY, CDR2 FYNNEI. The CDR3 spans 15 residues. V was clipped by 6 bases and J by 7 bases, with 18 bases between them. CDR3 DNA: TGTGCCAGCAGCGCCAGCGCAGGGCTGAGTGAAAAACTGTTTTTT. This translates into CASSASAGLSEKLFF.

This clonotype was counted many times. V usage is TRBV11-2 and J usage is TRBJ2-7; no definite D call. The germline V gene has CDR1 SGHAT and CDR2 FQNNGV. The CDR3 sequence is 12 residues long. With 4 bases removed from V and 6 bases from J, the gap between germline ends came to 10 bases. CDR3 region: CASSSLTCEQYF. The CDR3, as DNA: TGTGCCAGCAGCTCACTTACCTGCGAGCAGTACTTC.

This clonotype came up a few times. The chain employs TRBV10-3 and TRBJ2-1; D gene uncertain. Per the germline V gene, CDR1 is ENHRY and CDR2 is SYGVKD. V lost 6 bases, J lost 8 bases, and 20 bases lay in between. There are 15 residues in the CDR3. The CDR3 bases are TGTGCCATCAGCCCCCCCCAGACCCCGAATGATGAGCAGTTCTTC. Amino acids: CAISPPQTPNDEQFF.

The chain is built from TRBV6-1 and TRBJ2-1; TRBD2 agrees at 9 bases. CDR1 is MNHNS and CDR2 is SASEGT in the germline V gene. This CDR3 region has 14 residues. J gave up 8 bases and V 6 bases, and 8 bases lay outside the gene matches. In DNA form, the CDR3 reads TGTGCCAGCAGGGTAGCGGGAGAGGGGTATGAGCAGTTCTTC. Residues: CASRVAGEGYEQFF.

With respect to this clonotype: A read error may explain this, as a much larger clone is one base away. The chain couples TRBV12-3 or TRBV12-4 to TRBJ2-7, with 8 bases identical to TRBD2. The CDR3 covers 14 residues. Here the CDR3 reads CANSFLAGGLEQYF. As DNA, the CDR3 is TGTGCCAACAGTTTCCTTGCGGGGGGCCTCGAGCAGTACTTC.

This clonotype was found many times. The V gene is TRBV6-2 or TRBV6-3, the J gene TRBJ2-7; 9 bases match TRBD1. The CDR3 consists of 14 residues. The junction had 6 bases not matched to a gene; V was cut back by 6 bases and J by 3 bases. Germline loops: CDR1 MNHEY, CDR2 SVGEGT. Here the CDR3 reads CASRPQTGGYEQYF. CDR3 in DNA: TGTGCCAGCAGACCCCAGACAGGGGGCTACGAGCAGTACTTC.

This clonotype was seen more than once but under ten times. The CDR3 sequence: CASSAFARVLDGYTF. Written as DNA, the CDR3 is TGTGCCAGCAGCGCATTCGCTAGGGTTCTTGATGGCTACACCTTC. V gene TRBV7-2 combines with J gene TRBJ1-2, with D uncertain. CDR1 is SGHTA and CDR2 is FQGNSA in the germline V gene. Trimming shortened V by 5 bases and J by 6 bases, and 19 bases separated the two germline ends. This CDR3 is built from 15 residues.

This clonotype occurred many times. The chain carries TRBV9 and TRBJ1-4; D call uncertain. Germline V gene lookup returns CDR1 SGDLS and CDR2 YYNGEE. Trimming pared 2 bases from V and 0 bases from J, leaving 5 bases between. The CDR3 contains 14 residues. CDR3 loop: CASSVAATNEKLFF. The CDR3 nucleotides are TGTGCCAGCAGCGTGGCAGCAACTAATGAAAAACTGTTTTTT.

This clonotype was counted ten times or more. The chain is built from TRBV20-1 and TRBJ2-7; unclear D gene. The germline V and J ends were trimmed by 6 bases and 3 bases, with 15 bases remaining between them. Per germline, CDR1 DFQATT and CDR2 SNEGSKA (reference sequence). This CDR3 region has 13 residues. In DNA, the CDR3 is TGCAGTGCAAGACGGGTGATGGGCTACGAGCAGTACTTC. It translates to CSARRVMGYEQYF.

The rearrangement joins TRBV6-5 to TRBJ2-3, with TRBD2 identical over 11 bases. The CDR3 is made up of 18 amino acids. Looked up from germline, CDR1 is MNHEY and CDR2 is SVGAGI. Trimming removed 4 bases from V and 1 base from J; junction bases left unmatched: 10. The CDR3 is CASSSRTSGPRRTDTQYF. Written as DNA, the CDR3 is TGTGCCAGCAGTTCCAGGACTAGCGGGCCGAGGCGCACAGATACGCAGTATTTT.

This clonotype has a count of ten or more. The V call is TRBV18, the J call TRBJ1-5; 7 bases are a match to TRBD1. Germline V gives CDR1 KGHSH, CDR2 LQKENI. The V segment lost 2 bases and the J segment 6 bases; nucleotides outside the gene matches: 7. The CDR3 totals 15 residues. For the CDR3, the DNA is TGTGCCAGCTCACCAAATAGAGGGGGCGGTCAGCCCCAGCATTTT. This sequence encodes CASSPNRGGGQPQHF.

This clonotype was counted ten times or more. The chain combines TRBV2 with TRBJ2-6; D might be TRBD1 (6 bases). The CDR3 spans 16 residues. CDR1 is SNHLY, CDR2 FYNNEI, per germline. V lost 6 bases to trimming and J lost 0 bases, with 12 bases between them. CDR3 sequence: CASSPGQPSGANVLTF. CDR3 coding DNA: TGTGCCAGCAGCCCCGGACAGCCCTCTGGGGCCAACGTCCTGACTTTC. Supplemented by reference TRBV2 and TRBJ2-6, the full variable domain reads EPEVTQTPSHQVTQMGQEVILRCVPISNHLYFYWYRQILGQKVEFLVSFYNNEISEKSEIFDDQFSVERPDGSNFTLKIRSTKLEDSAMYFCASSPGQPSGANVLTFGAGSRLTVL.

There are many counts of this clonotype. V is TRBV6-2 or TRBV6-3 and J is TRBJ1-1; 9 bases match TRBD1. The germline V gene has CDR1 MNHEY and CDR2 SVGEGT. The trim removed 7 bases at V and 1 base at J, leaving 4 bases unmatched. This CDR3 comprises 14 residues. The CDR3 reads CASIGQGTNTEAFF. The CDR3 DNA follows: TGTGCCAGCATTGGACAGGGGACGAACACTGAAGCTTTCTTT.

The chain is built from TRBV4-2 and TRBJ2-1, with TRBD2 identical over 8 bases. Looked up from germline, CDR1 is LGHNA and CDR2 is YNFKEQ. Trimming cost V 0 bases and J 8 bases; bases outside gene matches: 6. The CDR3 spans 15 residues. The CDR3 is CASSQDGSGTDEQFF. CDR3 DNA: TGTGCCAGCAGCCAAGATGGTAGCGGGACCGATGAGCAGTTCTTC.

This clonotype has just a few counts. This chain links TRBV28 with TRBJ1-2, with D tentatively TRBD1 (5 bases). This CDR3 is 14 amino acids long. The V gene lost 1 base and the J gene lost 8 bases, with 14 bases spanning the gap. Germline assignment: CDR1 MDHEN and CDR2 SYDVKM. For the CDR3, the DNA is TGTGCCAGCAGTTTATTTCAGGGAACTAACGGCTACACCTTC. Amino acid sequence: CASSLFQGTNGYTF.

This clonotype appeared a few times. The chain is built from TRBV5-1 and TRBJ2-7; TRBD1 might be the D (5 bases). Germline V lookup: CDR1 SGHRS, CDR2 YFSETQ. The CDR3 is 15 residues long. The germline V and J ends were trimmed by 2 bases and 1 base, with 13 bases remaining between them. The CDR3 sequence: CASSLNQGFSYEQYF. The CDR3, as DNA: TGCGCCAGCAGCTTAAACCAGGGTTTTTCCTACGAGCAGTACTTC.

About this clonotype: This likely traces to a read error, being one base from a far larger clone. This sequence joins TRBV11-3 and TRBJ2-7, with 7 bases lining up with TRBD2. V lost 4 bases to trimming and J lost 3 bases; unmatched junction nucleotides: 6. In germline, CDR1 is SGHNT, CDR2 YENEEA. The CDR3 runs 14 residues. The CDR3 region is CASSSDGTNYEQYF. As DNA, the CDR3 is TGTGCCAGCAGCTCCGACGGGACTAACTACGAGCAGTACTTC.